The clone carrying this TCR beta chain came up a few times. What it binds is unknown. These data originate in a study of shared clonotypes between healthy human individuals. The ends were cut back, 5 bases at V and 3 bases at J, with 13 bases in the middle. CDR3 length: 14 amino acids. Germline CDR1 SGHTA, CDR2 FQGNSA. Study-level findings and limits: The sharing of about 5.3% of naive CD4 clonotypes was seen across a few donors. Rarefaction showed sorted-subset sequencing was incomplete despite large depth.

Assay runs were performed at deep level. Sequencing was performed with immunoSEQ multiplex PCR; in TCRdb, only in-frame clones are kept and a portion is missing. In the table there are 2 million to 2.5 million clones, 95% of which are singletons. The study enrolled healthy HIV-negative adults without recent acute infections or vaccinations as donors. The chain employs TRBV7-2 and TRBJ1-2, with D possibly being TRBD1 (5 bases). The sample comprised naive CD4+ T cells sorted from blood. Subset in this sample: CD45RA+ positively selected. The clonotype was recovered from a man aged 18 to 30 in good health. The CDR3 sequence: CASSITGADYGYTF. The CDR3 DNA follows: TGTGCCAGCAGCATCACCGGGGCGGACTATGGCTACACCTTC.